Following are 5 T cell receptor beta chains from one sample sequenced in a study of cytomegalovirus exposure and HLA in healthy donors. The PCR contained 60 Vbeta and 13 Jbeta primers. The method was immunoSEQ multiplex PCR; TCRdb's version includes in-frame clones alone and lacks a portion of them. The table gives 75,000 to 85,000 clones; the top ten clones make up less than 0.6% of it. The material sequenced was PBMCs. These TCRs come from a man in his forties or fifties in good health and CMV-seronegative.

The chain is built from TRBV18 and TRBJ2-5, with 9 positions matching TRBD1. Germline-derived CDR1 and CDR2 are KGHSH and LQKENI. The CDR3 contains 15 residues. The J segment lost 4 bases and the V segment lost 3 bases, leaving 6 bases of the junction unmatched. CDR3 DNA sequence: TGTGCCAGCTCACCTGCGGGACAGGGAGGAGAGACCCAGTACTTC. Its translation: CASSPAGQGGETQYF. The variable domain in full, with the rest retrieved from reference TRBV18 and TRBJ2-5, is NAGVMQNPRHLVRRRGQEARLRCSPMKGHSHVYWYRQLPEEGLKFMVYLQKENIIDESGMPKERFSAEFPKEGPSILRIQQVVRGDSAAYFCASSPAGQGGETQYFGPGTRLLVL.

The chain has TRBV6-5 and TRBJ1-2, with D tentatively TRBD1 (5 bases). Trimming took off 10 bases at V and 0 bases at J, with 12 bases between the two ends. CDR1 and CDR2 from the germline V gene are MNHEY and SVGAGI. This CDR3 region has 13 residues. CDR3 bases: TGTGCCACCCTGGGGGGTCCTAACTATGGCTACACCTTC. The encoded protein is CATLGGPNYGYTF.

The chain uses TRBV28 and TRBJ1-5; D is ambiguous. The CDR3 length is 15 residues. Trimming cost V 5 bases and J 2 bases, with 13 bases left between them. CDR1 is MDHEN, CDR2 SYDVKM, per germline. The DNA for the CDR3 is TGTGCCAGCAGTCAGGACTGGTGGGGCAATCAGCCCCAGCATTTT. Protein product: CASSQDWWGNQPQHF.

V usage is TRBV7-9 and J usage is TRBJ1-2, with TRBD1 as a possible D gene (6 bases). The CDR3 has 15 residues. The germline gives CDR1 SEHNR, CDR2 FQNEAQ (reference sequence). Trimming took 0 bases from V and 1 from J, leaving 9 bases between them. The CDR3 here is CASSLARDINYGYTF. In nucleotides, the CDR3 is TGTGCCAGCAGCTTAGCAAGGGACATTAACTATGGCTACACCTTC.

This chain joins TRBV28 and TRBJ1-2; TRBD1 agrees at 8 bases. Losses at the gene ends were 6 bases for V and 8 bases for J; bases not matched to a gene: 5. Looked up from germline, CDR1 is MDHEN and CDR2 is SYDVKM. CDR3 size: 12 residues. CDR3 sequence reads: CASRGQGGGYTF. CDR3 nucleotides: TGTGCCAGCAGAGGACAGGGTGGGGGCTACACCTTC.